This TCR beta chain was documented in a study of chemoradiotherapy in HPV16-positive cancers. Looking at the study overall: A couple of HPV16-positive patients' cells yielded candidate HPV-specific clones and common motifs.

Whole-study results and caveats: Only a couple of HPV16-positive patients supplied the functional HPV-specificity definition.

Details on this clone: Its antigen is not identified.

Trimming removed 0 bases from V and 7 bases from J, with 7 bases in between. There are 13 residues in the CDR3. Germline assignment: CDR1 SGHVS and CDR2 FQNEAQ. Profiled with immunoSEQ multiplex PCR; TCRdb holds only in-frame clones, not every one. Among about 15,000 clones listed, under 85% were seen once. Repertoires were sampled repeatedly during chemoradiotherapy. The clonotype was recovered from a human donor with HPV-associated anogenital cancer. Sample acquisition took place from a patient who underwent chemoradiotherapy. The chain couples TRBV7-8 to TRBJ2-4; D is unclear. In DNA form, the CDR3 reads TGTGCCAGCAGCTTAGCAGGCCAGAACATTCAGTACTTC. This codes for CASSLAGQNIQYF.